These T cell receptor beta chains were read from a single sample in a study of shared clonotypes between healthy human individuals. The repertoire was sequenced with immunoSEQ multiplex PCR; TCRdb's copy has only in-frame clones and lacks some. The sample lists more than 500,000 clones, roughly 96% occurring once. The sample comprised naive CD8+ T cells sorted from blood. All receptors derive from a woman in her twenties or thirties in good health. Both conserved end residues are part of each CDR3. The D gene is left open where the match is weak. Some rows mark clone size as missing; the rest say once, few, many or name a class of expanded clone.

few	TRBJ1-1	-	TRBV27	TGTGCCAGCGGACCCGGCCAGACTCAAGCTTTCTTT	CASGPGQTQAFF
-	TRBJ2-1	TRBD2	TRBV28	TGTGCCAGCAGTTTATTGGGGACTAGCGGTAACAATGAGCAGTTCTTC	CASSLLGTSGNNEQFF
-	TRBJ1-3	-	TRBV4-1	TGCGCCAGCAGCCAAGGAGAAGGGCGGTCTGGAAACACCATATATTTT	CASSQGEGRSGNTIYF
-	TRBJ2-7	-	TRBV5-1	TGCGCCAGCAGCTCCGATCACTTTGAAGAGCAGTACTTC	CASSSDHFEEQYF
-	TRBJ2-7	TRBD2	TRBV6-5	TGTGCCAGCAGTTACATTAGCGGGTATTACGAGCAGTACTTC	CASSYISGYYEQYF
-	TRBJ2-7	-	TRBV4-1	TGCGCCAGCGGTTCCTACGAGCAGTACTTC	CASGSYEQYF
-	TRBJ2-2	-	TRBV2	TGTGCCAGCATAGGCACCGGGGAGCTGTTTTTT	CASIGTGELFF
-	TRBJ2-3	TRBD2	TRBV2	TGTGCCAGCAGTGTCTTGGGGGCTAGCGGGTTTCAGTTGGGAGATACGCAGTATTTT	CASSVLGASGFQLGDTQYF
-	TRBJ2-7	TRBD2	TRBV27	TGTGCCAGCAGTTTCGGACTAGCGGGAGGCCCTTCCTACGAGCAGTACTTC	CASSFGLAGGPSYEQYF
-	TRBJ2-4	-	TRBV2	TGTGCCAGCAGTGGACGTCCTAGCGCCAAAAACATTCAGTACTTC	CASSGRPSAKNIQYF
few	TRBJ1-1	-	TRBV6-5	TGTGCCAGCAAAGGGGACGAGAGGGCAGCTTTCTTT	CASKGDERAAFF